A selection of T cell receptor beta chains follows, all from one sample in a study of early T cells in non-severe SARS-CoV-2 infection. In TCRdb, the 5' RACE reads were re-called with MiXCR into one record per CDR3 protein. In the table there are roughly 67,000 distinct CDR3 sequences, approximately 11% of which are singletons. The sample comprised whole blood. The receptors here all came from an adult who was a healthcare worker with PCR-confirmed SARS-CoV-2 infection or an uninfected control (not recorded which). CDR3s include the opening cysteine and the closing phenylalanine or tryptophan. The D gene is left open where the match is weak. Size values are once, few and many counts, or a class for expanded clones, and some rows have none.

size: few
V: TRBV5-1
J: TRBJ2-5
D: TRBD1
CDR3: CASRLQGSQETQYF
DNA: TGCGCCAGCAGGCTACAGGGGTCCCAGGAGACCCAGTACTTC

size: many
V: TRBV6-1
J: TRBJ2-7
D: .
CDR3: CASTAGTYEQYF
DNA: TGTGCCAGCACGGCAGGCACCTACGAGCAGTACTTC

size: .
V: TRBV7-9
J: TRBJ2-3
D: TRBD2
CDR3: CASSGLAGDTQYF
DNA: TGTGCCAGCAGCGGACTAGCGGGTGATACGCAGTATTTT

size: few
V: TRBV5-1
J: TRBJ2-1
D: TRBD2
CDR3: CASRSVGLAANEQFF
DNA: TGCGCCAGCAGATCGGTGGGACTAGCGGCCAATGAGCAGTTCTTC

size: few
V: TRBV12-3/TRBV12-4
J: TRBJ2-3
D: .
CDR3: CASSRDRGIDTQYF
DNA: TGTGCCAGCAGTCGGGACCGAGGTATAGATACGCAGTATTTT

size: many
V: TRBV20-1
J: TRBJ2-3
D: .
CDR3: CSFRASGDTQYF
DNA: TGCAGTTTCAGGGCTTCAGGGGATACGCAGTATTTT

size: few
V: TRBV7-9
J: TRBJ2-5
D: TRBD2
CDR3: CATEAVLAGTAMRETQYF
DNA: TGTGCCACTGAGGCGGTGCTAGCGGGAACGGCCATGCGAGAGACCCAGTACTTC

size: many
V: TRBV4-3
J: TRBJ2-3
D: TRBD2
CDR3: CASSQGLAGVSDTQYF
DNA: TGCGCCAGCAGCCAGGGACTAGCGGGTGTCTCAGATACGCAGTATTTT

size: many
V: TRBV9
J: TRBJ2-2
D: TRBD2
CDR3: CASSVGIGLAENTGELFF
DNA: TGTGCCAGCAGCGTAGGAATAGGACTAGCGGAAAACACCGGGGAGCTGTTTTTT

size: once
V: TRBV20-1
J: TRBJ1-1
D: .
CDR3: CSGREWEGDTEAFF
DNA: TGCAGTGGTAGGGAATGGGAAGGGGACACTGAAGCTTTCTTT

size: .
V: TRBV5-1
J: TRBJ2-1
D: .
CDR3: CASHLRGEGEQFF
DNA: TGCGCCAGCCACTTGCGAGGGGAAGGCGAGCAGTTCTTC

size: few
V: TRBV2
J: TRBJ1-5
D: .
CDR3: CASSGLSNQPQHF
DNA: TGTGCCAGCAGTGGACTCAGCAATCAGCCCCAGCATTTT

size: .
V: TRBV5-4
J: TRBJ2-2
D: .
CDR3: CASSPGNTGELFF
DNA: TGTGCCAGCAGCCCCGGGAACACCGGGGAGCTGTTTTTT

size: many
V: TRBV29-1
J: TRBJ2-3
D: .
CDR3: CSVEGFADTQYF
DNA: TGCAGCGTTGAGGGGTTCGCAGATACGCAGTATTTT

size: many
V: TRBV4-3
J: TRBJ2-1
D: TRBD2
CDR3: CASGASGSSYNEQFF
DNA: TGCGCCAGTGGAGCTAGCGGCAGCTCCTACAATGAGCAGTTCTTC

size: few
V: TRBV6-5
J: TRBJ2-1
D: TRBD2
CDR3: CASSVGLAGGLGEQFF
DNA: TGTGCCAGCAGTGTAGGACTAGCGGGAGGGCTCGGTGAGCAGTTCTTC

size: few
V: TRBV20-1
J: TRBJ2-3
D: TRBD2
CDR3: CSARNLAGRESDTQYF
DNA: TGCAGTGCTAGGAACCTAGCGGGAAGGGAATCAGATACGCAGTATTTT

size: many
V: TRBV7-2
J: TRBJ2-1
D: .
CDR3: CASGFTGETYNEQFF
DNA: TGTGCCAGCGGATTTACGGGGGAGACCTACAATGAGCAGTTCTTC